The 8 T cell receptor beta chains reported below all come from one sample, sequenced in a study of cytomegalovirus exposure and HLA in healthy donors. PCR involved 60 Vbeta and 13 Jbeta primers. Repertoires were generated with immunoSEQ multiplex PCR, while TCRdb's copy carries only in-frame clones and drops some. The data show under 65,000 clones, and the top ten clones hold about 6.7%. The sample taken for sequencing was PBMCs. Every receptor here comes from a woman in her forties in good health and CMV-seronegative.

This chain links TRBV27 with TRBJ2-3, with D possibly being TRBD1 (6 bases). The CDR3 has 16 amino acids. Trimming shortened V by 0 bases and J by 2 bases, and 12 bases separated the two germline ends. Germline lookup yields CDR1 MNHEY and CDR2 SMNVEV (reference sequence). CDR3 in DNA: TGTGCCAGCAGTTTATCGAGGACAGCCGTCACAGATACGCAGTATTTT. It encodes CASSLSRTAVTDTQYF.

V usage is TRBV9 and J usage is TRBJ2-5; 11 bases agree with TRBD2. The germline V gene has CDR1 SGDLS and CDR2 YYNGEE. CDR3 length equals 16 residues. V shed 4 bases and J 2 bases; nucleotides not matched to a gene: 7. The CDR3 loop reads CASSPRTSGPQETQYF. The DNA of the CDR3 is TGTGCCAGCAGCCCCCGGACTAGCGGGCCGCAAGAGACCCAGTACTTC.

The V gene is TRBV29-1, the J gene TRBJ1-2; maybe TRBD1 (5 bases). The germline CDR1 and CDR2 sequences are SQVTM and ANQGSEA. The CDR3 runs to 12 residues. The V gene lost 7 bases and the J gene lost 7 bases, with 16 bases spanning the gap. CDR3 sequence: CSAMTDGGGYTF. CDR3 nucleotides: TGCAGCGCCATGACGGACGGGGGTGGCTACACCTTC.

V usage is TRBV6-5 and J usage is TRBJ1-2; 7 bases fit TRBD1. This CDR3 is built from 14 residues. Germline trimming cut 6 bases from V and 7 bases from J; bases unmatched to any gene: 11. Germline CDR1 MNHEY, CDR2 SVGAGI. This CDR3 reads CASRIDREPSGYTF. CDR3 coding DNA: TGTGCCAGCAGGATTGACAGGGAACCCTCTGGCTACACCTTC.

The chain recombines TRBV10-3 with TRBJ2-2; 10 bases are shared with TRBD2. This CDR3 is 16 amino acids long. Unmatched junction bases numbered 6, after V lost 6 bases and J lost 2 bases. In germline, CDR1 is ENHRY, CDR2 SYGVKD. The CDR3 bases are TGTGCCATCAGATCAGGGACTAGCGCCAACACCGGGGAGCTGTTTTTT. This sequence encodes CAIRSGTSANTGELFF.

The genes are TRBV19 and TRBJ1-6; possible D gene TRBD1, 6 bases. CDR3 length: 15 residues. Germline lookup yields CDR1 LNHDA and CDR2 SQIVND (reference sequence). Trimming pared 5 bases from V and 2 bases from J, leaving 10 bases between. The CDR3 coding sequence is TGTGCCAGTAGTCCCTGGACAGCCTATAATTCACCCCTCCACTTT. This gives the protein CASSPWTAYNSPLHF.

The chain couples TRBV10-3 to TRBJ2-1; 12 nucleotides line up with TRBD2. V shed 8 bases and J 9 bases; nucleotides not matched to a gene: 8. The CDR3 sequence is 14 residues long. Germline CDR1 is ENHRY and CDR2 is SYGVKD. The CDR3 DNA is TGTGCCATCCGCTCTAGCGGGGGGGCCTTTGAGCAGTTCTTC. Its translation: CAIRSSGGAFEQFF.

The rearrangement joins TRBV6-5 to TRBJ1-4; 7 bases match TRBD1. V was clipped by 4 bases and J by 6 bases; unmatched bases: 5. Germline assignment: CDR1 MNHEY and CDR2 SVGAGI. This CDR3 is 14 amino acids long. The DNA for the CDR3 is TGTGCCAGCAGTTTGACAGGGTTTGATGAAAAACTGTTTTTT. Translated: CASSLTGFDEKLFF.